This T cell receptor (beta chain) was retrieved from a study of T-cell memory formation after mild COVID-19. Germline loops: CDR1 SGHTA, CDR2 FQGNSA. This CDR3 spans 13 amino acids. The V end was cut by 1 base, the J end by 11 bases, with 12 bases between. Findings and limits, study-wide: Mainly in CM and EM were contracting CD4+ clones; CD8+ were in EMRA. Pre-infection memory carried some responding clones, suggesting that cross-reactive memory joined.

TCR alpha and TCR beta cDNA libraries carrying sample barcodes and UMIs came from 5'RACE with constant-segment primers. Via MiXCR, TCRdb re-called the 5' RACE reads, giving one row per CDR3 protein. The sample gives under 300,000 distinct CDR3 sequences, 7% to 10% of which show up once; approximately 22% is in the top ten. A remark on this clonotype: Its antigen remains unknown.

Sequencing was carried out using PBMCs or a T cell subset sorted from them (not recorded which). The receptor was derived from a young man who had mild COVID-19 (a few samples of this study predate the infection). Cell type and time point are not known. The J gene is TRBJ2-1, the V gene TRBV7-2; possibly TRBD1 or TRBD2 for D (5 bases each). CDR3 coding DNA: TGTGCCAGCAGCTTAGGAGAAGTGGGACAGCAGTTCTTC. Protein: CASSLGEVGQQFF.